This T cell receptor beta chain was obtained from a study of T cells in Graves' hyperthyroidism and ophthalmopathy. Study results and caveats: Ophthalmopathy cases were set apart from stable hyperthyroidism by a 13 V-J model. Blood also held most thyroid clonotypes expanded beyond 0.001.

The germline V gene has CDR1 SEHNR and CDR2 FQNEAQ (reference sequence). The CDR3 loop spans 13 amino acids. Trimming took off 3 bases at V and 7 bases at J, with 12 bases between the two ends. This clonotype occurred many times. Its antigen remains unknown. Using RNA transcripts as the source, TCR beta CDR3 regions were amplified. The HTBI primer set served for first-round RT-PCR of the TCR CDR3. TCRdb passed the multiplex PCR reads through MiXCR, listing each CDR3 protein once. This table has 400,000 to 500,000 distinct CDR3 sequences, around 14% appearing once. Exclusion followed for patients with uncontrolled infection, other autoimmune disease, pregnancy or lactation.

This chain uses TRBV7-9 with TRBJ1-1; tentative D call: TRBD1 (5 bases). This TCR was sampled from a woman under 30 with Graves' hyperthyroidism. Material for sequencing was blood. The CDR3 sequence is CASSFGEGIEAFF. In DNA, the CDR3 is TGTGCCAGCAGCTTCGGGGAGGGGATTGAAGCTTTCTTT.